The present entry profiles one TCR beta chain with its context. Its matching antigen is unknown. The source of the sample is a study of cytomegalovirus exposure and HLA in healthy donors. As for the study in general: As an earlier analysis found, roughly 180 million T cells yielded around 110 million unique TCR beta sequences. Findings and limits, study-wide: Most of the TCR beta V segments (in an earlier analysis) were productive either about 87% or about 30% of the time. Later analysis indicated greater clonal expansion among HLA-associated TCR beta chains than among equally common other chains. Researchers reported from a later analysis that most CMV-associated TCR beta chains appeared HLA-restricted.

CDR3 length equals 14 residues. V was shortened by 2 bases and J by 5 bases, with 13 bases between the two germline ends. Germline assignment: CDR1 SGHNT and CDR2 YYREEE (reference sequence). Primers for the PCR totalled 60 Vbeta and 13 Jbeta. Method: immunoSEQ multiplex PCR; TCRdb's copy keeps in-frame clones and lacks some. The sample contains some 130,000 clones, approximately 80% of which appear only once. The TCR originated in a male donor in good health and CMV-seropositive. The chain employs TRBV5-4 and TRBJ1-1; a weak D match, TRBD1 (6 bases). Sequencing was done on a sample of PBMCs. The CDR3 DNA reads TGTGCCAGCAGCTTTCTACAGGGCGGGACTGAAGCTTTCTTT. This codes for CASSFLQGGTEAFF.